The 18 T cell receptor beta chains in this list originate from one sample, sequenced in a study of T cell repertoires in cytomegalovirus infection. TCRdb reprocessed the reads with MiXCR, giving one entry per CDR3 protein. The sample contains about 770,000 distinct CDR3 sequences, 25% to 30% of which appear only once. No cognate antigen is known for these TCRs. The source material was cultured CD8+ T cells from PBMCs, sampled from culture after CMV antigen stimulation. These receptors came from a human donor in good health (CMV status not recorded). Some clones in this sample may be carry-over from other donors' samples.

This clonotype was counted a few times. The V and J genes are TRBV12-3 or TRBV12-4 and TRBJ2-1; the match to TRBD1 covers 10 bases. CDR3 length: 15 amino acids. The V and J ends lost 7 bases and 4 bases, in that order; junction bases with no gene match: 7. CDR3: CASTRQGAVYNEQFF. The CDR3 DNA reads as TGTGCCAGCACCCGACAGGGGGCGGTTTACAATGAGCAGTTCTTC.

The chain joins TRBV24-1 to TRBJ2-1; no clear D. Deletions cut 5 bases from V and 6 bases from J, with 7 bases between. CDR1 and CDR2 from the germline V gene are KGHDR and SFDVKD. The CDR3 contains 12 residues. CDR3 region: CATSVSLNEQFF. CDR3 nucleotides: TGTGCCACCAGTGTATCCCTCAATGAGCAGTTCTTC.

In this sample, this clonotype turned up a few times. The rearrangement joins TRBV11-1 to TRBJ2-5; TRBD1 might be the D (5 bases). Trimming took 4 bases from V and 4 from J, leaving 13 bases between them. This CDR3 region has 14 residues. Germline-derived CDR1 and CDR2 are SGHAT and FQDESV (reference sequence). CDR3: CASSWRQGAETQYF. The CDR3 nucleotides read TGTGCCAGCAGCTGGCGGCAGGGCGCAGAGACCCAGTACTTC.

The table lists this clonotype with a few counts. This sequence joins TRBV11-2 and TRBJ2-7; tentative D call: TRBD2 (6 bases). The CDR3 consists of 14 residues. From germline, CDR1 is SGHAT and CDR2 FQNNGV. The V and J ends lost 1 base and 7 bases respectively, with 14 bases between them. As DNA, the CDR3 is TGTGCCAGCAGCTTAGTTCGGAGGGCCCCGGAGCAGTACGTC. It yields the protein CASSLVRRAPEQYV.

Remarks on this clonotype: Since a much larger clone is just one base distant, this may be a read error. It is likely a read error, because the conserved phenylalanine at the end of the CDR3 is missing. The chain has TRBV7-6 and TRBJ2-1; 11 bases match TRBD1. The V gene end was trimmed by 8 bases and the J gene end by 7 bases; junction bases not matched to a gene: 4. The CDR3 is made up of 13 amino acids. Per the germline V gene, CDR1 is SGHVS and CDR2 is FNYEAQ. CDR3 sequence reads: CASHGTGGNEQFC. For the CDR3, the DNA is TGTGCCAGCCACGGGACAGGGGGAAATGAGCAGTTCTGC.

There are a few counts of this clonotype. The V and J genes are TRBV7-8 and TRBJ2-1, with D possibly TRBD2 on 6 matching bases. The length of the CDR3 is 16 residues. Germline V gene sequence: CDR1 SGHVS, CDR2 FQNEAQ. Trimming took off 6 bases at V and 7 bases at J, with 22 bases between the two ends. The CDR3, as DNA: TGTGCCAGCAGTCGTCTAGCGTGGGGCGCATCGAATGAGCAGTTCTTC. It translates to CASSRLAWGASNEQFF. Supplemented by reference TRBV7-8 and TRBJ2-1, the full variable domain reads GAGVSQSPRYKVAKRGQDVALRCDPISGHVSLFWYQQALGQGPEFLTYFQNEAQLDKSGLPSDRFFAERPEGSVSTLKIQRTQQEDSAVYLCASSRLAWGASNEQFFGPGTRLTVL.

The V gene is TRBV29-1, the J gene TRBJ2-1; D is undetermined. Trimming shortened V by 4 bases and J by 7 bases, and 14 bases separated the two germline ends. Germline CDR1 and CDR2: SQVTM and ANQGSEA. The CDR3 covers 13 residues. The CDR3 region has the DNA TGCAGCGTTGTATGGGGTTTGAGAAATGAGCAGTTCTTC. Protein sequence: CSVVWGLRNEQFF.

The gene calls are TRBV27 and TRBJ1-5; D gene uncertain. Trimming removed 6 bases at V and 7 bases at J, with 16 bases between. Germline values: CDR1 MNHEY, CDR2 SMNVEV (reference sequence). The CDR3 totals 14 residues. CDR3 in amino acids: CASSLGSRGQPQHF. The DNA of the CDR3 is TGTGCCAGCAGCCTCGGGTCCCGTGGACAGCCCCAGCATTTT.

The genes are TRBV7-9 and TRBJ2-4; 8 nucleotides align to TRBD1. Germline V gives CDR1 SEHNR, CDR2 FQNEAQ (reference sequence). The J segment lost 9 bases and the V segment lost 6 bases, leaving 7 bases of the junction unmatched. The CDR3 is 13 residues long. The CDR3 sequence is CASSRDRRAIQYF. CDR3 sequence (DNA): TGTGCCAGCAGTCGGGACAGGAGGGCCATTCAGTACTTC.

This clonotype was counted between two and nine times. This chain's CDR3 is CASSQEDMDVARGYTF. DNA of the CDR3: TGCGCCAGCAGCCAGGAAGACATGGACGTCGCAAGGGGCTACACCTTC. The chain couples TRBV4-1 to TRBJ1-2; D gene ambiguous. Trimming stripped 3 bases from V and 8 bases from J, with 22 bases between. This CDR3 is 16 amino acids long. Germline CDR1 MGHRA, CDR2 YSYEKL.

This clonotype turned up a few times. The chain uses TRBV9 and TRBJ1-4; D gene ambiguous. V lost 0 bases to trimming and J lost 2 bases, with 8 bases between them. CDR1 SGDLS and CDR2 YYNGEE come from the germline V gene. CDR3 size: 15 residues. This chain's CDR3 is CASSVEGWTNEKLFF. The CDR3 DNA follows: TGTGCCAGCAGCGTAGAAGGGTGGACTAATGAAAAACTGTTTTTT.

The chain combines TRBV15 with TRBJ1-2, with a tentative D call TRBD1 (5 bases). Germline lookup yields CDR1 LNHNV and CDR2 YYDKDF (reference sequence). This CDR3 has 14 amino acids. Trimming took off 6 bases at V and 6 bases at J, with 17 bases between the two ends. The CDR3 nucleotides read TGTGCCACCAGGACAGTCCGGGAGCTTGATGGCTACACCTTC. Amino acid sequence: CATRTVRELDGYTF.

This clonotype was detected many times. V usage is TRBV7-9 and J usage is TRBJ2-5, with 7 bases fitting TRBD1. The J segment lost 2 bases and the V segment lost 6 bases, leaving 6 bases of the junction unmatched. Germline CDR1 and CDR2: SEHNR and FQNEAQ (reference sequence). The CDR3 has 14 residues. Here the CDR3 reads CASRPPGQQETQYF. CDR3 bases: TGTGCCAGCAGGCCACCGGGACAGCAAGAGACCCAGTACTTC.

The chain couples TRBV10-3 to TRBJ2-3, with a possible D match to TRBD1 (6 bases). Germline V gene sequence: CDR1 ENHRY, CDR2 SYGVKD. The V end lost 8 bases, the J end lost 2 bases, and 14 bases lay between the germline ends. The CDR3 consists of 14 residues. The CDR3 here is CAIAPDSNTDTQYF. In DNA form, the CDR3 reads TGTGCCATCGCCCCGGACAGCAACACAGATACGCAGTATTTT.

Many counts were recorded for this clonotype. The J gene is TRBJ1-1, the V gene TRBV6-1; D not certain. This CDR3 region has 17 residues. Germline V gene data show CDR1 as MNHNS and CDR2 as SASEGT. V was pared by 6 bases and J by 1 base, with 21 bases between. The CDR3 coding sequence is TGTGCCAGCAGCCCGTCCCCCCTAGGGCTCCGGAACACTGAAGCTTTCTTT. Translated, it gives CASSPSPLGLRNTEAFF.

The genes are TRBV2 and TRBJ2-1; 7 positions agree with TRBD2. Trimming removed 4 bases from V and 6 bases from J; junction bases left unmatched: 12. Germline V lookup: CDR1 SNHLY, CDR2 FYNNEI. The CDR3 has 16 residues. In nucleotides, the CDR3 is TGTGCCAGCAGTGGCGGAGCGGGGTTGGGGGGCAATGAGCAGTTCTTC. Its translation: CASSGGAGLGGNEQFF.

The chain carries TRBV12-3 or TRBV12-4 and TRBJ1-6; D is unclear. Trimming took 6 bases from V and 5 from J, leaving 17 bases between them. This CDR3 is 16 amino acids long. The CDR3 here is CASSWLIGVDNSPLHF. The CDR3 DNA reads TGTGCCAGCAGCTGGTTGATCGGGGTTGATAATTCACCCCTCCACTTT.

This clonotype was found a few times. The gene calls are TRBV9 and TRBJ2-1, with 14 bases aligning to TRBD2. Germline CDR1 is SGDLS and CDR2 is YYNGEE. The CDR3 contains 15 residues. V dropped 5 bases and J dropped 8; count of bases not matched to a gene: 6. The CDR3 DNA reads TGTGCCAGCAGTGGCGGGACTAGCGGGGGCTATGAGCAGTTCTTC. Residues: CASSGGTSGGYEQFF.